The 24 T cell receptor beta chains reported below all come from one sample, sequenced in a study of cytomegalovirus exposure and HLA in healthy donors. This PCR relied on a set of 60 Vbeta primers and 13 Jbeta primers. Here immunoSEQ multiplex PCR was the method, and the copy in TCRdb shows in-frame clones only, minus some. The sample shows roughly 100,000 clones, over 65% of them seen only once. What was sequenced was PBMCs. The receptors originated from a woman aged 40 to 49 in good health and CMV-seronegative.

CDR3 DNA sequence: TGTGCCAGCAGCGTAGCCCTACTAGAGAACGATGAGCAGTTCTTC. It specifies CASSVALLENDEQFF. The rearrangement links TRBV9 to TRBJ2-1; D possibly corresponds to TRBD2 (5 bases). CDR3 length: 15 amino acids. In germline, CDR1 is SGDLS, CDR2 YYNGEE. The V and J ends lost 0 bases and 8 bases respectively, with 15 bases between them.

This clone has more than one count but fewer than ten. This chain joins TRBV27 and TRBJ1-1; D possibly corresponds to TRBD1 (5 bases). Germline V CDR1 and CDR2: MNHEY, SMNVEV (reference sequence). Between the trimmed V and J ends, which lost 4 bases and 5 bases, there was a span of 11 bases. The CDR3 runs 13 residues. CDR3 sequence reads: CASSSGGGTEAFF. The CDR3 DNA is TGTGCCAGCAGTTCTGGGGGAGGGACTGAAGCTTTCTTT.

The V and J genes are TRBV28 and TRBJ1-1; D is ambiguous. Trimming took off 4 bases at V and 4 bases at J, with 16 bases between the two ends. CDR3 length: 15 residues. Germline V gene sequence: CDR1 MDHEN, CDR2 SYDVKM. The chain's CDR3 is CASSSIQRVGTEAFF. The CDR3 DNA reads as TGTGCCAGCAGTTCCATTCAGAGGGTAGGCACTGAAGCTTTCTTT.

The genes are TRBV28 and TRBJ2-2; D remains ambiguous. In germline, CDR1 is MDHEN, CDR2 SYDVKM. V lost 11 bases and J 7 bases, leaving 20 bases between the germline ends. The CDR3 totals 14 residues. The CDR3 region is CAVPKPSASGELFF. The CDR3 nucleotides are TGTGCCGTGCCGAAACCTTCTGCCAGCGGGGAGCTGTTTTTT.

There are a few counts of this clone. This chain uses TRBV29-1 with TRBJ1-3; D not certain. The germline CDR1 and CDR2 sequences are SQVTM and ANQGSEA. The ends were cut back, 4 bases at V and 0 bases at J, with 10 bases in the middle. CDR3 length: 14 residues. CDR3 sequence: CSVGLSLSGNTIYF. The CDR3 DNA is TGCAGCGTTGGTCTCTCTCTCTCTGGAAACACCATATATTTT.

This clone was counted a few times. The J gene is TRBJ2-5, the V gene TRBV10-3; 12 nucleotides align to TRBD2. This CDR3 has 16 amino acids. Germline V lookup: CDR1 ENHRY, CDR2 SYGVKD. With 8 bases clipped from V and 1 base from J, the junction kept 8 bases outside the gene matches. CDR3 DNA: TGTGCCATCTCACGACTAGCGGGAGAGGTCCAAGAGACCCAGTACTTC. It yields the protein CAISRLAGEVQETQYF.

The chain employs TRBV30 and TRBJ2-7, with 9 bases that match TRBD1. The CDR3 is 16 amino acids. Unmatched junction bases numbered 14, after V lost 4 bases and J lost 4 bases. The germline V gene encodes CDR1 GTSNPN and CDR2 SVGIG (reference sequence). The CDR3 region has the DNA TGTGCCTGGAACCTGGGTGACAGGGGGATAACGTACGAGCAGTACTTC. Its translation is CAWNLGDRGITYEQYF.

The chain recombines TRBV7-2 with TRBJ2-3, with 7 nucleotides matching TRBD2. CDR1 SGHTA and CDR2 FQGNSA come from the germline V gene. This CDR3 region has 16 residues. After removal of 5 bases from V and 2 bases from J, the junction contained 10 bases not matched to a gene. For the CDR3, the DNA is TGTGCCAGCAGCCCTCAGAGGGCGGGAGTCACAGATACGCAGTATTTT. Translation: CASSPQRAGVTDTQYF.

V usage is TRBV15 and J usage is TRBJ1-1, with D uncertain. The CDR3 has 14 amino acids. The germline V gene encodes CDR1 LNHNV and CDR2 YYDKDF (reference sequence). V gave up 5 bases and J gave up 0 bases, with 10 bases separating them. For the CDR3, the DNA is TGTGCCACCAGCCCGGAACAGTTGAACACTGAAGCTTTCTTT. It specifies CATSPEQLNTEAFF.

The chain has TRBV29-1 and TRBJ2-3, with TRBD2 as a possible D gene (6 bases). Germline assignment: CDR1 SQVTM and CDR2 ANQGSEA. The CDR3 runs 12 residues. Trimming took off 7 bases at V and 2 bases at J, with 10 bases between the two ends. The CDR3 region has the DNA TGCAGCGGCTGGGACTTCACAGATACGCAGTATTTT. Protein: CSGWDFTDTQYF.

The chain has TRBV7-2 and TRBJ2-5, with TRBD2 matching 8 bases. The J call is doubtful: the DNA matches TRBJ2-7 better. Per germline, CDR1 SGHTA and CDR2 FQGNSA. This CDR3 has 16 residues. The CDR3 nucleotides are TGTGCCAGCAGATTCTTAGCGGGAATCGGGACAAGCGAGCAGTACTTC. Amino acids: CASRFLAGIGTSEQYF.

CDR3 region: CASRGVAGTDTQYF. The CDR3 coding sequence is TGTGCCAGCAGGGGAGTTGCCGGCACAGATACGCAGTATTTT. The chain combines TRBV6-5 with TRBJ2-3, with D tentatively TRBD2 (5 bases). V was pared by 6 bases and J by 1 base, with 11 bases between. The germline gives CDR1 MNHEY, CDR2 SVGAGI. The CDR3 is 14 amino acids.

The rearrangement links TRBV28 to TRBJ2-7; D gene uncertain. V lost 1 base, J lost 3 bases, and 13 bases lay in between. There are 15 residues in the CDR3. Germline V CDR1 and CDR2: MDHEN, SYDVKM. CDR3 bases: TGTGCCAGCAGTTTATTTAGTTATTTTTACTACGAGCAGTACTTC. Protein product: CASSLFSYFYYEQYF.

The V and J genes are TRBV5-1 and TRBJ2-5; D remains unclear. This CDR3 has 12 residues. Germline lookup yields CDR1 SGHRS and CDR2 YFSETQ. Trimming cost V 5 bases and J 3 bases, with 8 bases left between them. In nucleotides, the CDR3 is TGCGCCAGCAGGGGTGAGGAAGAGACCCAGTACTTC. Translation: CASRGEEETQYF.

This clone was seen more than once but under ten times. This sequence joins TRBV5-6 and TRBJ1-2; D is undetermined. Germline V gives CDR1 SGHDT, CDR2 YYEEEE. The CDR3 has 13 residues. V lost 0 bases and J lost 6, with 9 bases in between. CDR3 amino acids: CASSLAVRDGYTF. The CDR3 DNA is TGTGCCAGCAGCTTGGCGGTTAGAGATGGCTACACCTTC.

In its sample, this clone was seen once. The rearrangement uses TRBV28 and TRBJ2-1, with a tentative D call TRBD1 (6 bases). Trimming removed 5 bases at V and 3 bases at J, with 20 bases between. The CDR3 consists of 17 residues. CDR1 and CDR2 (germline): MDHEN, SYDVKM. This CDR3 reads CASSITLWGRNYNEQFF. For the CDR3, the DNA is TGTGCCAGCAGTATTACTTTGTGGGGGCGCAACTACAATGAGCAGTTCTTC.

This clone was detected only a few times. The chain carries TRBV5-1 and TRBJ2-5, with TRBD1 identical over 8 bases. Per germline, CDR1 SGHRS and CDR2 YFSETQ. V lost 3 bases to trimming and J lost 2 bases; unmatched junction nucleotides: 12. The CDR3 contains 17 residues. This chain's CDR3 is CASSSGTAYRGQETQYF. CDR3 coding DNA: TGCGCCAGCAGCTCCGGGACAGCCTACAGGGGGCAAGAGACCCAGTACTTC.

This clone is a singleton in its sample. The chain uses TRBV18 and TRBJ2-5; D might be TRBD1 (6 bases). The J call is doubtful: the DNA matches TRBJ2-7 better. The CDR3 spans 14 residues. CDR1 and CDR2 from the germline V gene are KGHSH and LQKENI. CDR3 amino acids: CASSAGTHRYEQYF. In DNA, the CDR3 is TGTGCCAGCTCCGCCGGGACACATAGGTACGAGCAGTACTTC.

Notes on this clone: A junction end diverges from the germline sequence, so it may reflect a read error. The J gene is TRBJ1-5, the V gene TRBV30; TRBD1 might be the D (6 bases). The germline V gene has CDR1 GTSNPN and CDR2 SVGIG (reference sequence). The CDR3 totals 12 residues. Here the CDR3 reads CALGAGRQPRHF. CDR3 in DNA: TGTGCCTTGGGGGCAGGGCGGCAGCCCCGGCATTTT.

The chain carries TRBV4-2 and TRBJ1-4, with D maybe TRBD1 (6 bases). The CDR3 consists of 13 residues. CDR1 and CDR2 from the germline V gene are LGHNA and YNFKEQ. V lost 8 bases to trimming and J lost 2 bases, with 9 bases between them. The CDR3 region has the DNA TGTGCCAGCGGCGACAGGACTAATGAAAAACTGTTTTTT. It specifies CASGDRTNEKLFF.

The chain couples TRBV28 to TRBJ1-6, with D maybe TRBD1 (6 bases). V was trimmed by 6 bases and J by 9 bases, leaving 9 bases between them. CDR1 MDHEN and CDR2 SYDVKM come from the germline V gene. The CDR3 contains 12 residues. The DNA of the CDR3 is TGTGCCAGCAGGGACAGCGCTTCACCCCTCCACTTT. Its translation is CASRDSASPLHF.

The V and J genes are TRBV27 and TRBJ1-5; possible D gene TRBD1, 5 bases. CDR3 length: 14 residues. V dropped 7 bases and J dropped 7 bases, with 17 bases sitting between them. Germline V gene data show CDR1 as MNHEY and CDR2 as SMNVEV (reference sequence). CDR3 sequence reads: CASTPRGGRQPQHF. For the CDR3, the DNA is TGTGCCAGCACTCCACGTGGGGGGAGGCAGCCCCAGCATTTT.

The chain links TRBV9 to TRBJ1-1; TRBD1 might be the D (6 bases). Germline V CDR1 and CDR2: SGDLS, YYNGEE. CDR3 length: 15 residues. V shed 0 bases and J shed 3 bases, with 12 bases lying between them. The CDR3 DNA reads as TGTGCCAGCAGCGTAGGACCAGGGGATTACACTGAAGCTTTCTTT. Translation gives CASSVGPGDYTEAFF.

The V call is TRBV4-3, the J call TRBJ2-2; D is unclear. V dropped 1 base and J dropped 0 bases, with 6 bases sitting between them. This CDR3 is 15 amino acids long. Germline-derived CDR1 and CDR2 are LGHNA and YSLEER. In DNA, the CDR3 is TGCGCCAGCAGCCAAGGTACTACGAACACCGGGGAGCTGTTTTTT. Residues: CASSQGTTNTGELFF.